The 19 T cell receptor beta chains below all came from one sample that was sequenced in a study of blood T cell repertoires in COVID-19. This table comes from immunoSEQ multiplex PCR, and its TCRdb copy is limited to in-frame clones, with some not included. There are roughly 50,000 clones in the sample; approximately 80% occur only once, and 50% to 75% lies in the top ten. Sequenced sample: peripheral blood. The origin of the receptors is a man aged 65 to 79 with acute or convalescent COVID-19.

The chain employs TRBV2 and TRBJ2-5, with 8 bases that match TRBD1. CDR3 length equals 14 residues. V trimming: 7 bases; J trimming: 2 bases; junction bases outside the gene matches: 6. Germline V gene data show CDR1 as SNHLY and CDR2 as FYNNEI. CDR3 bases: TGTGCCAGCACCAAGACAGGGGTTCAAGAGACCCAGTACTTC. This encodes CASTKTGVQETQYF.

The genes are TRBV6-2 or TRBV6-3 and TRBJ1-1, with D perhaps TRBD1 (5 bases). The CDR3 has 14 amino acids. Trimming pared 2 bases from V and 1 base from J, leaving 8 bases between. Germline-derived CDR1 and CDR2 are MNHEY and SVGEGT. The CDR3 DNA follows: TGTGCCAGCAGTTACGGGGGGTCGAACACTGAAGCTTTCTTT. Translation: CASSYGGSNTEAFF.

This chain joins TRBV30 and TRBJ1-4, with no clear D. The ends were cut back, 0 bases at V and 7 bases at J, with 12 bases in the middle. This CDR3 comprises 14 residues. Germline CDR1 reads GTSNPN; CDR2 reads SVGIG (reference sequence). In DNA, the CDR3 is TGTGCCTGGAGTGTACGAGGGAGCAGTGAAAAACTGTTTTTT. This translates into CAWSVRGSSEKLFF.

This clone has only one observation. This sequence joins TRBV5-6 and TRBJ2-7, with D uncertain. Germline CDR1 reads SGHDT; CDR2 reads YYEEEE. The CDR3 totals 11 residues. V lost 3 bases, J lost 1 base, and 2 bases lay in between. The CDR3 spells CASSSSYEQYF. Written as DNA, the CDR3 is TGTGCCAGCAGCTCTTCCTACGAGCAGTACTTC.

This clone came up a few times. This chain joins TRBV10-3 and TRBJ2-3; D is undetermined. Germline CDR1 is ENHRY and CDR2 is SYGVKD. With 7 bases removed from V and 4 bases from J, the gap between germline ends came to 12 bases. There are 13 residues in the CDR3. DNA of the CDR3: TGTGCCATCAACGGTCGAGAGGCAGATACGCAGTATTTT. Encoded protein: CAINGREADTQYF.

This clone was recorded a few times. This chain connects TRBV27 to TRBJ1-2, with D unclear. V was trimmed by 2 bases and J by 4 bases, leaving 8 bases between them. Germline CDR1 and CDR2: MNHEY and SMNVEV (reference sequence). The CDR3 runs 13 residues. CDR3 sequence (DNA): TGTGCCAGCAGTTTACGTTTCCCCTATGGCTACACCTTC. This sequence encodes CASSLRFPYGYTF.

This clone has a handful of counts. CDR3 coding DNA: TGTGCCAGCAGCTCACTAAGTCCCGGGACAGGGGGTGAGCAGTACTTC. Protein: CASSSLSPGTGGEQYF. The V gene is TRBV7-9, the J gene TRBJ2-7; TRBD1 matches 11 bases. V was pared by 4 bases and J by 7 bases, with 12 bases of the junction left unmatched. The CDR3 has 16 amino acids. The V gene's germline CDR1 is SEHNR and CDR2 FQNEAQ (reference sequence).

CDR3 sequence (DNA): TGCGCCAGCAGCCCGGAGGGGGCAGGACCCTTCGGGGCTTTCTTT. It yields the protein CASSPEGAGPFGAFF. V and J are TRBV5-1 and TRBJ1-1; TRBD1 matches at 7 bases. Per germline, CDR1 SGHRS and CDR2 YFSETQ. With 4 bases clipped from V and 11 bases from J, the junction kept 17 bases outside the gene matches. This CDR3 is 15 amino acids long.

This chain connects TRBV4-2 to TRBJ2-3; weak D call: TRBD2 (6 bases). V shed 5 bases and J shed 3 bases, with 21 bases lying between them. This CDR3 spans 17 amino acids. Per the germline V gene, CDR1 is LGHNA and CDR2 is YNFKEQ. CDR3 in amino acids: CASSSILGSSGTDTQYF. CDR3 bases: TGTGCCAGCAGCTCTATTTTGGGGTCAAGCGGGACAGATACGCAGTATTTT.

The V and J genes are TRBV19 and TRBJ1-1; tentative D call: TRBD1 (5 bases). Germline V gene data show CDR1 as LNHDA and CDR2 as SQIVND (reference sequence). V shed 4 bases and J shed 4 bases, with 13 bases lying between them. The CDR3 contains 14 residues. The CDR3 region has the DNA TGTGCCAGTAGTAACCAGGGCTTGAGCACTGAAGCTTTCTTT. Translation: CASSNQGLSTEAFF.

The CDR3 here is CASSAWNTGELFF. The DNA of the CDR3 is TGTGCCAGCAGCGCGTGGAACACCGGGGAGCTGTTTTTT. This sequence joins TRBV5-4 and TRBJ2-2; D unclear. CDR1 and CDR2 (germline): SGHNT, YYREEE (reference sequence). V dropped 4 bases and J dropped 1 base, with 5 bases sitting between them. The CDR3 contains 13 residues.

The chain combines TRBV4-3 with TRBJ2-1; TRBD2 is a possible D gene (6 bases). Germline assignment: CDR1 LGHNA and CDR2 YSLEER. The germline V and J ends were trimmed by 1 base and 3 bases, with 16 bases remaining between them. The CDR3 runs 17 residues. CDR3 DNA: TGCGCCAGCAGCCAAGCCCCGGACGGGAGCGGCTACAATGAGCAGTTCTTC. Translation: CASSQAPDGSGYNEQFF.

The rearrangement uses TRBV5-8 and TRBJ2-1, with D perhaps TRBD1 (5 bases). Between the trimmed V and J ends, which lost 0 bases and 8 bases, there was a span of 6 bases. The CDR3 contains 12 residues. The germline V gene has CDR1 SGHTS and CDR2 YDEGEE. The CDR3 protein is CASSLGRDEQFF. The DNA of the CDR3 is TGTGCCAGCAGCTTGGGCAGGGATGAGCAGTTCTTC.

The chain has TRBV28 and TRBJ1-6; a weak D match, TRBD1 (6 bases). Between the trimmed V and J ends, which lost 6 bases and 0 bases, there was a span of 24 bases. Germline V lookup: CDR1 MDHEN, CDR2 SYDVKM. The CDR3 is 20 amino acids. In DNA form, the CDR3 reads TGTGCCAGCAGCTCCGGGGGGGCGCGTACTCCGAGCTCCTATAATTCACCCCTCCACTTT. This encodes CASSSGGARTPSSYNSPLHF. The full variable domain, rest sourced from reference TRBV28 and TRBJ1-6, is DVKVTQSSRYLVKRTGEKVFLECVQDMDHENMFWYRQDPGLGLRLIYFSYDVKMKEKGDIPEGYSVSREKKERFSLILESASTNQTSMYLCASSSGGARTPSSYNSPLHFGNGTRLTVT.

V gene TRBV7-2 combines with J gene TRBJ1-2; a possible D gene is TRBD1 (6 bases). The germline V and J ends were trimmed by 5 bases and 7 bases, with 23 bases remaining between them. The length of the CDR3 is 16 residues. Germline V gene sequence: CDR1 SGHTA, CDR2 FQGNSA. Here the CDR3 reads CASSALQGGRYSGYTF. The DNA of the CDR3 is TGTGCCAGCAGCGCGTTACAGGGAGGGCGATATTCTGGCTACACCTTC.

The chain recombines TRBV30 with TRBJ1-5; 8 positions agree with TRBD1. J lost 1 base, V lost 7 bases, and 9 bases had no gene match. The CDR3 is made up of 15 amino acids. CDR1 is GTSNPN and CDR2 is SVGIG in the germline V gene (reference sequence). The CDR3 nucleotides are TGTGCCTCCGATACTACAGGGGGGAGCAATCAGCCCCAGCATTTT. As protein: CASDTTGGSNQPQHF. The full variable domain, completed using reference TRBV30 and TRBJ1-5, is SQTIHQWPATLVQPVGSPLSLECTVEGTSNPNLYWYRQAAGRGLQLLFYSVGIGQISSEVPQNLSASRPQDRQFILSSKKLLLSDSGFYLCASDTTGGSNQPQHFGDGTRLSIL.

The rearrangement links TRBV6-5 to TRBJ1-1; D unclear. Germline values: CDR1 MNHEY, CDR2 SVGAGI. The CDR3 extends over 11 amino acids. Trimming took 6 bases from V and 5 from J, leaving 7 bases between them. DNA for the CDR3: TGTGCCAGCAGCGCAACAACTGAAGCTTTCTTT. As protein: CASSATTEAFF.

V usage is TRBV2 and J usage is TRBJ1-2, with D perhaps TRBD1 (6 bases). Germline V gene data show CDR1 as SNHLY and CDR2 as FYNNEI. V lost 8 bases, J lost 6 bases, and 19 bases lay in between. This CDR3 has 14 amino acids. The CDR3 protein is CASGRGSLSDGYTF. CDR3 coding DNA: TGTGCCAGCGGGAGGGGGTCTCTCTCGGATGGCTACACCTTC.

The V and J genes are TRBV7-8 and TRBJ2-2, with D uncertain. This CDR3 has 16 residues. V lost 3 bases, J lost 0 bases, and 11 bases lay in between. Germline V gives CDR1 SGHVS, CDR2 FQNEAQ. The CDR3, as DNA: TGTGCCAGCAGCTTTTTTCAACTACCGAACACCGGGGAGCTGTTTTTT. The encoded protein is CASSFFQLPNTGELFF.